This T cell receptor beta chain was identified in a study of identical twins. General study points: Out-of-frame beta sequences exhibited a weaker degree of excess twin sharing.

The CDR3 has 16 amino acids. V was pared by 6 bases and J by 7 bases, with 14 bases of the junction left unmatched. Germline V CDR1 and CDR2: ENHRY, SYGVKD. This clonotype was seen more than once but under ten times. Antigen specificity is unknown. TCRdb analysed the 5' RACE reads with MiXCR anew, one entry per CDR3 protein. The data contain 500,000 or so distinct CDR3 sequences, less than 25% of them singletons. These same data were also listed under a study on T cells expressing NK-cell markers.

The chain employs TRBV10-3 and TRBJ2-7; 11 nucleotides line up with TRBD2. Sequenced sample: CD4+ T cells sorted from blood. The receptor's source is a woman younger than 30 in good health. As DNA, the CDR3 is TGTGCCATCAGCCCCGGGGTAGCGGGGGGGCCAGAAGAGCAGTACTTC. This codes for CAISPGVAGGPEEQYF.